The clone carrying this T cell receptor (beta chain) was picked up a small number of times. Its antigen is as yet unknown. Researchers built TCR beta libraries using quantitative 5'-RACE with molecular barcodes. TCRdb passed the 5' RACE reads through MiXCR, listing each CDR3 protein once. In the table there are about 390,000 distinct CDR3 sequences, 20% to 25% of which are singletons. This sample is part of a study of CD8 T cells in ankylosing spondylitis. Study conclusions and caveats: A motif of 8 or 9 highly homologous TCR beta variants was seen as apparently characteristic of ankylosing spondylitis blood.

The CDR3 length is 16 residues. Germline-derived CDR1 and CDR2 are MGHRA and YSYEKL. The ends were cut back, 1 base at V and 4 bases at J, with 16 bases in the middle. The origin of this receptor is a male donor with ankylosing spondylitis. Source material: blood, either unsorted or a sorted T cell fraction (not recorded which). The rearrangement links TRBV4-1 to TRBJ1-2; D not certain. CDR3 sequence (DNA): TGCGCCAGCAGCCAAGTCGATTTGGGGTTCTCCTATGGCTACACCTTC. Translating it yields CASSQVDLGFSYGYTF.